This T cell receptor beta chain was sequenced for a study of cytomegalovirus exposure and HLA in healthy donors. The CDR3 runs 12 residues. V dropped 6 bases and J dropped 4 bases, with 7 bases sitting between them. Germline loops: CDR1 MNHNS, CDR2 SASEGT. The PCR contained 60 Vbeta and 13 Jbeta primers. TCRdb's table, derived via immunoSEQ multiplex PCR, lists solely in-frame clones and lacks some. The sample has some 180,000 clones; roughly 10% are singletons. Sequencing was carried out using PBMCs. The V and J genes are TRBV6-1 and TRBJ1-5; D remains ambiguous. The sequence was collected from a woman in her 30s in good health and CMV-seropositive. CDR3: CASSMSNQPQHF. The DNA of the CDR3 is TGTGCCAGCAGCATGTCAAATCAGCCCCAGCATTTT.